This TCR delta chain was captured by sequencing in a study of γδ T cells in repeated Plasmodium falciparum infection. Study-level background: Over approximately 640 days, donors received four mosquito-bite P. falciparum NF54 infections. Samples were taken at baseline, before some infections, and 21 days after each. Malian gammadelta TCRs were studied during no-transmission periods and across acute malaria episodes. Notes on the study in general: Vgamma9/Vdelta2+ T cells showed a stable polyclonal repertoire with shared TCRgamma sequences.

Vgamma9/Vdelta2+ and Vdelta2-negative gammadelta T cells were flow-sorted from PBMC for bulk sequencing. TCRdb reanalysed the multiplex PCR reads with CATT. The sample has around 50,000 delta-chain clones, about 1.9% seen once. In the case of this clone: Its cognate antigen is unknown. The TCRdb protein, from a much larger clone, departs from this DNA's translation at residue 4, likely by read error; the protein shown derives from the DNA.

Germline V gives CDR1 TSWWSYY, CDR2 QGS. The CDR3 sequence is 20 residues long. V and J are TRDV1 and TRDJ1; the D gene is possibly TRDD3 (5 bases). The J gene was missing in TCRdb and was found by matching the end of the DNA to germline. This TCR derives from a pool of human donors (malaria-infected and uninfected, not separated). The sample taken for sequencing was gamma-delta T cells from blood. Here the CDR3 DNA reads TGTGCTCTTAGGGACTTCGCGGGGACTCCAAGGCGAGAGTACACCGATAAACTCATCTTT. This sequence encodes CALRDFAGTPRREYTDKLIF.